Sequencing of this T cell receptor (beta chain) was carried out in a study of regulatory T cells in long-lasting Graves disease. General study points: Shared public clonotypes totalled approximately 3,000 in persistent patients, compared with about 960 in new patients.

Germline V gives CDR1 SQVTM, CDR2 ANQGSEA. The length of the CDR3 is 16 residues. V trimming: 2 bases; J trimming: 1 base; junction bases outside the gene matches: 6. Time point noted: newly diagnosed GD, antithyroid drugs for less than 3 months. The authors made the TCR library using RNA they extracted from PBMCs. CDR3 regions were amplified by Arm-PCR using iRepertoire HTBI primers to build TCR beta libraries. From the multiplex PCR reads, TCRdb called clonotypes with MiXCR, one entry per CDR3 protein. The sample records about 350,000 distinct CDR3 sequences, around 15% being singletons. This clonotype came up a few times. The antigen is unknown. The same data also went into a second study, on T cells in Graves' hyperthyroidism and ophthalmopathy. From that second work: Stable disease denoted Graves' hyperthyroidism without ophthalmopathy progression within 18 months. RT-PCR in the first round (using the HTBI primer set) targeted the TCR CDR3.

Specimen: peripheral blood mononuclear cells (PBMCs), collected at new diagnosis, from a patient treated with antithyroid drugs. The genes are TRBV29-1 and TRBJ2-7, with 12 bases identical to TRBD2. The receptor's source is a middle-aged man with Graves disease. The CDR3 DNA is TGCAGCGTTGAAACTAGCGGGGGGTCTGGGTCCTACGAGCAGTACTTC. Translated, it gives CSVETSGGSGSYEQYF.